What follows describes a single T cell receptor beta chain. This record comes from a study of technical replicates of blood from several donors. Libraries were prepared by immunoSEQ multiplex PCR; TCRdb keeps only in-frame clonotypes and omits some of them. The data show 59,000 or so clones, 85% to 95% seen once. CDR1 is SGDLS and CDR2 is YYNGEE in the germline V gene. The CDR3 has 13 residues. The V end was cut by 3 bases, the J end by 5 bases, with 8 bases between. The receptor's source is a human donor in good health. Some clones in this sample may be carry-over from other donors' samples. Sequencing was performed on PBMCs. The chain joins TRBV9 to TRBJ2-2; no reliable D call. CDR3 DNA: TGTGCCAGCAGCGGGGCAAGGACCGGGGAGCTGTTTTTT. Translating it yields CASSGARTGELFF.